The rows below give T cell receptor beta chains drawn from one sample of a study of CD8 T cells in Susac syndrome. MiXCR was run by TCRdb on the immunoSEQ multiplex PCR reads, yielding one entry per CDR3 protein. The profile shows approximately 110,000 distinct CDR3 sequences, around 94% of them singletons. Sequenced input: CD4+ T cells from PBMCs. The receptor source for this set is a human donor in good health. Each CDR3 is given with its conserved first and last residue. The D gene is left open where the match is weak.

len	v_gene	j_gene	d_gene	CDR3aa	CDR3nt
13	TRBV18	TRBJ1-5	NA	CASSRVVNQPQHF	TGTGCCAGCTCACGCGTCGTTAATCAGCCCCAGCATTTT
13	TRBV12-3/TRBV12-4	TRBJ1-2	NA	CASSFQELYGYTF	TGTGCCAGCAGTTTCCAGGAGCTCTATGGCTACACCTTC
15	TRBV2	TRBJ1-5	TRBD1	CASSGDYRGSQPQHF	TGTGCCAGCAGTGGTGACTACAGGGGAAGTCAGCCCCAGCATTTT
15	TRBV20-1	TRBJ2-5	NA	CSARDWGGFQETQYF	TGCAGTGCTAGAGACTGGGGCGGATTCCAAGAGACCCAGTACTTC
14	TRBV10-3	TRBJ2-2	NA	CAIRVGAATGELFF	TGTGCCATCAGGGTGGGAGCAGCTACCGGGGAGCTGTTTTTT
14	TRBV5-1	TRBJ2-6	NA	CASSPGTGANVLTF	TGCGCCAGCAGCCCGGGAACTGGGGCCAACGTCCTGACTTTC
16	TRBV7-2	TRBJ2-7	TRBD2	CASSLGLSGDSYEQYF	TGTGCCAGCAGCTTAGGCTTGAGCGGGGACTCCTACGAGCAGTACTTC
19	TRBV28	TRBJ1-5	TRBD1	CASSSLAGGGIFSNQPQHF	TGTGCCAGCAGTTCACTCGCAGGGGGAGGGATTTTTAGCAATCAGCCCCAGCATTTT
16	TRBV11-1	TRBJ2-1	TRBD2	CASSPRLTSAKDEQFF	TGTGCCAGCAGCCCTCGTTTGACTAGCGCCAAGGATGAGCAGTTCTTC
13	TRBV29-1	TRBJ2-3	TRBD2	CSVPLARTDTQYF	TGCAGCGTTCCACTAGCGCGGACAGATACGCAGTATTTT
17	TRBV4-2	TRBJ2-7	TRBD2	CASSQTWTSGDSYEQYF	TGTGCCAGCAGCCAAACTTGGACTAGCGGGGACTCCTACGAGCAGTACTTC
17	TRBV3-1	TRBJ1-2	NA	CASSQVVRGYVDYGYTF	TGTGCCAGCAGCCAAGTTGTCCGAGGGTATGTGGACTATGGCTACACCTTC
18	TRBV5-1	TRBJ2-3	NA	CASSLDGRARLGTDTQYF	TGCGCCAGCAGCTTGGACGGCAGGGCGAGACTCGGGACAGATACGCAGTATTTT
14	TRBV7-2	TRBJ1-5	NA	CASSLRNSNQPQHF	TGTGCCAGCAGCTTAAGGAATAGCAATCAGCCCCAGCATTTT
14	TRBV29-1	TRBJ1-4	TRBD1	CSAGGQGTNEKLFF	TGCAGCGCAGGAGGACAGGGGACTAATGAAAAACTGTTTTTT
15	TRBV19	TRBJ2-2	NA	CASRDPGLLSGELFF	TGTGCCAGTAGGGACCCCGGACTGCTCAGCGGGGAGCTGTTTTTT
13	TRBV14	TRBJ1-1	NA	CASSQERGSEAFF	TGTGCCAGCAGCCAAGAACGGGGCTCTGAAGCTTTCTTT